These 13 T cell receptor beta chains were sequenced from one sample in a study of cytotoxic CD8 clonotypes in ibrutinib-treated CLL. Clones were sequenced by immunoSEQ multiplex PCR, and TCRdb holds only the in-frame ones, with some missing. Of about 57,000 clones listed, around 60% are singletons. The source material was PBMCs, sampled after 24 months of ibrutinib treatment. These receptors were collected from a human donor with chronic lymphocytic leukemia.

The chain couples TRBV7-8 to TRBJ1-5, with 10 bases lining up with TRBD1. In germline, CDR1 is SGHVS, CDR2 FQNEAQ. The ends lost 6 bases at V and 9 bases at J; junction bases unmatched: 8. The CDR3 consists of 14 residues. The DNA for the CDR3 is TGTGCCAGCAGTGTAGACAGGGGGCGGGGGCCCCAGCATTTT. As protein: CASSVDRGRGPQHF.

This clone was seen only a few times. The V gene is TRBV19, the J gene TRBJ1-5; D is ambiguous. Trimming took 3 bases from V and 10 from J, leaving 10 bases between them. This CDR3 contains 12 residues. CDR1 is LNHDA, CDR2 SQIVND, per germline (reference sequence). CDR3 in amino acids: CASSIVDSPQHF. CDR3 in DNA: TGTGCCAGTAGTATCGTCGATAGTCCCCAGCATTTT.

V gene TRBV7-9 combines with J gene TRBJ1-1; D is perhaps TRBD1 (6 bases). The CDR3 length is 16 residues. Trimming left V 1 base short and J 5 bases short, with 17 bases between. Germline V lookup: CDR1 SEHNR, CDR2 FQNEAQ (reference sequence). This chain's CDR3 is CASSLVGGRGATEAFF. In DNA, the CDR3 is TGTGCCAGCAGCTTAGTTGGCGGCAGGGGCGCGACTGAAGCTTTCTTT.

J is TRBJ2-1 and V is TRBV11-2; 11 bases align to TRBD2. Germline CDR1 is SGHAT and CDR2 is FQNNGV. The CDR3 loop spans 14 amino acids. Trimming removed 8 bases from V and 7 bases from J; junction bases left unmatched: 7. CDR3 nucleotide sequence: TGTGCCAGCCTAGGACTAGCGGGTGATAATGAGCAGTTCTTC. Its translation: CASLGLAGDNEQFF.

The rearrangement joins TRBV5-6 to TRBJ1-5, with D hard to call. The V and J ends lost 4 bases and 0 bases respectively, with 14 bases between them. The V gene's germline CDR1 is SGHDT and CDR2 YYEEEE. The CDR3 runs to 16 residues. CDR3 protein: CASSTGGPNSNQPQHF. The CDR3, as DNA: TGTGCCAGCAGCACGGGCGGGCCTAATAGCAATCAGCCCCAGCATTTT.

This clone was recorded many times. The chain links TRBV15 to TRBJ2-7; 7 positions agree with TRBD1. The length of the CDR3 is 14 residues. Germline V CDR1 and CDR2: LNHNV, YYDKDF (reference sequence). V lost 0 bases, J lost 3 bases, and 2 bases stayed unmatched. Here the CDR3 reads CATSRDRGNYEQYF. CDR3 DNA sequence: TGTGCCACCAGCAGAGACAGGGGGAACTACGAGCAGTACTTC.

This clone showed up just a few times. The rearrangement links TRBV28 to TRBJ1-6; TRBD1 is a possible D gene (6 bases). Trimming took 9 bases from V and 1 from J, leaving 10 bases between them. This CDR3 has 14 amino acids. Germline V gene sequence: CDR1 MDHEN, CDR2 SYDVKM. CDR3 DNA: TGTGCCAGTAACAGGGATTCCTATAATTCACCCCTCCACTTT. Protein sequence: CASNRDSYNSPLHF.

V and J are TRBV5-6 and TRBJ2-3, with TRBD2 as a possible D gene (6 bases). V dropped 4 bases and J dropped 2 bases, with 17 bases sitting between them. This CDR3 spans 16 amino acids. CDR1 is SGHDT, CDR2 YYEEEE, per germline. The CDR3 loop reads CASSPNLGGVTDTQYF. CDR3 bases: TGTGCCAGCAGCCCCAATCTGGGCGGGGTCACAGATACGCAGTATTTT.

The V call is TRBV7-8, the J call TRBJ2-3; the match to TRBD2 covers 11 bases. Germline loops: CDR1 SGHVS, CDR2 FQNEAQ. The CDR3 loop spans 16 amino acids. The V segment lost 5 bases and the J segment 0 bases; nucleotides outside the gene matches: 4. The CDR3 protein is CASSERTSGSTDTQYF. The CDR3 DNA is TGTGCCAGCAGCGAACGGACTAGCGGGAGCACAGATACGCAGTATTTT.

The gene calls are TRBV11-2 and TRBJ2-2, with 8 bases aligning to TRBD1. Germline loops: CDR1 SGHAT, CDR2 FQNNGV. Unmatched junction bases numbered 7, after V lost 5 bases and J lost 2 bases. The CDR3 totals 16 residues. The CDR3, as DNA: TGTGCCAGCAGCCTCTGGACAGGGCCTAACACCGGGGAGCTGTTTTTT. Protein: CASSLWTGPNTGELFF.

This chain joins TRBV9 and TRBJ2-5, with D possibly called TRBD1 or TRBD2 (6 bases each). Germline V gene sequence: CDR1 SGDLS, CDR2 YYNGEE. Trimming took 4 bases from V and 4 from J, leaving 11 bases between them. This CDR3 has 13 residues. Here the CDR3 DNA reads TGTGCCAGCAGCAGGAGGGACACAGAGACCCAGTACTTC. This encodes CASSRRDTETQYF. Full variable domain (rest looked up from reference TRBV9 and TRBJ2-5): DSGVTQTPKHLITATGQRVTLRCSPRSGDLSVYWYQQSLDQGLQFLIQYYNGEERAKGNILERFSAQQFPDLHSELNLSSLELGDSALYFCASSRRDTETQYFGPGTRLLVL.

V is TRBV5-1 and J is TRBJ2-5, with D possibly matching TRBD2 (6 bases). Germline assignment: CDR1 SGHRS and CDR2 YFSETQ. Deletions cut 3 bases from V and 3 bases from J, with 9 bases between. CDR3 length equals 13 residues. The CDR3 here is CASSSGGKETQYF. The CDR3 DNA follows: TGCGCCAGCAGCTCCGGAGGGAAAGAGACCCAGTACTTC. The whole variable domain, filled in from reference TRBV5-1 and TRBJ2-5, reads KAGVTQTPRYLIKTRGQQVTLSCSPISGHRSVSWYQQTPGQGLQFLFEYFSETQRNKGNFPGRFSGRQFSNSRSEMNVSTLELGDSALYLCASSSGGKETQYFGPGTRLLVL.

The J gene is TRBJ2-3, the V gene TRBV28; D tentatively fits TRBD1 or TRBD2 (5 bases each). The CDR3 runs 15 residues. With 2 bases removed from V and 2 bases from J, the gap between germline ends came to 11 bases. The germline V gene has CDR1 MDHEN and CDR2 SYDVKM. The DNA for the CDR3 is TGTGCCAGCAGTTTAGGGGACGGCCACACAGATACGCAGTATTTT. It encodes CASSLGDGHTDTQYF.